One and the same sample provided the 8 T cell receptor beta chains below, sequenced in a study of CD8 T cells in ankylosing spondylitis. TCRdb recomputed calls from the 5' RACE reads with MiXCR, one row per CDR3 protein. The sample includes about 150,000 distinct CDR3 sequences, more than 40% of them seen just once. Sequencing was performed on synovial fluid, either unsorted or a sorted T cell fraction (not recorded which). Source of these receptors: a male donor with ankylosing spondylitis.

This chain's CDR3 is CASSYWDNGNNEQFF. The CDR3 DNA sequence: TGTGCCAGCAGTTACTGGGACAACGGAAACAATGAGCAGTTCTTC. This chain links TRBV6-2 or TRBV6-3 with TRBJ2-1, with D possibly matching TRBD1 (6 bases). Germline V gene data show CDR1 as MNHEY and CDR2 as SVGEGT. The CDR3 is made up of 15 amino acids. The ends were cut back, 1 base at V and 5 bases at J, with 12 bases in the middle.

This clonotype has just one count. The chain recombines TRBV7-9 with TRBJ1-5, with D tentatively TRBD1 (6 bases). Germline V CDR1 and CDR2: SEHNR, FQNEAQ (reference sequence). The CDR3 length is 12 residues. The V gene lost 8 bases and the J gene lost 10 bases, with 15 bases spanning the gap. CDR3 bases: TGTGCCAGCTTCTTAACAGGGATTCCCCAGCATTTT. This codes for CASFLTGIPQHF.

This chain links TRBV4-1 with TRBJ1-5; a possible D gene is TRBD1 (5 bases). The V gene lost 0 bases and the J gene lost 5 bases, with 20 bases spanning the gap. The CDR3 covers 18 residues. From germline, CDR1 is MGHRA and CDR2 YSYEKL. DNA of the CDR3: TGCGCCAGCAGCCAAGAGAGCCGGGGCAGGGAAGGGTATCAGCCCCAGCATTTT. Residues: CASSQESRGREGYQPQHF.

The chain combines TRBV12-3 or TRBV12-4 with TRBJ1-1; 10 bases are a match to TRBD1. J gave up 5 bases and V 6 bases, and 9 bases lay outside the gene matches. The CDR3 length is 15 residues. DNA for the CDR3: TGTGCCAGCAGCCCGGGACAGGGGCGAGGGACTGAAGCTTTCTTT. The encoded protein is CASSPGQGRGTEAFF.

The gene calls are TRBV11-2 and TRBJ1-5; 8 nucleotides align to TRBD1. Unmatched junction bases numbered 4, after V lost 0 bases and J lost 6 bases. CDR1 is SGHAT and CDR2 is FQNNGV in the germline V gene. The CDR3 covers 15 residues. The CDR3 sequence is CASSLDQGAVQPQHF. The CDR3 DNA is TGTGCCAGCAGCTTAGATCAGGGGGCGGTTCAGCCCCAGCATTTT.

The V call is TRBV20-1, the J call TRBJ2-7, with D possibly matching TRBD1 (5 bases). Germline V gene lookup returns CDR1 DFQATT and CDR2 SNEGSKA (reference sequence). Trimming cost V 2 bases and J 4 bases, with 9 bases left between them. The CDR3 consists of 12 residues. Written as DNA, the CDR3 is TGCAGTGCTAGACGGACAAGATACGAGCAGTACTTC. Protein product: CSARRTRYEQYF.

This chain connects TRBV5-1 to TRBJ2-1; weak D call: TRBD1 (6 bases). This CDR3 is 16 amino acids long. Trimming pared 3 bases from V and 10 bases from J, leaving 23 bases between. Looked up from germline, CDR1 is SGHRS and CDR2 is YFSETQ. CDR3 coding DNA: TGCGCCAGCAGCTGGGGTTACGGACAGTTGTCTGGCGAGCAGTTCTTC. Residues: CASSWGYGQLSGEQFF.

The V gene is TRBV29-1, the J gene TRBJ1-2; TRBD1 agrees at 8 bases. With 0 bases clipped from V and 4 bases from J, the junction kept 4 bases outside the gene matches. Germline V gene lookup returns CDR1 SQVTM and CDR2 ANQGSEA. This CDR3 has 14 amino acids. The CDR3 reads CSVEDQGQAYGYTF. As DNA, the CDR3 is TGCAGCGTTGAAGACCAGGGACAGGCCTATGGCTACACCTTC.